Detailed here is one T cell receptor (beta chain). At least ten counts were recorded for this clone. Its antigen remains unidentified. From the germline J gene comes the end of the CDR3, since the read stops 3 residues before it. Standard criteria were used to diagnose CVID, namely serum IgG, IgA and/or IgM reduced below the normal range together with specific antibody deficiency. There were around 46 subjects in the CVID group (approximately 15 female and 29 male), ranging in age from roughly 9 to 70 years, with a mean age of approximately 40. Most CVID patients and most healthy controls were of Caucasian heritage. Replacement immunoglobulin therapy had been administered to all CVID subjects for at least one year at the time of study participation. At blood collection, none of the CVID subjects was ill or on immunomodulatory or immunosuppressive medication. Heparinized peripheral whole blood samples of 5 to 8 ml were collected from each donor. Genomic DNA from adults with common variable immune deficiency (CVID) and from healthy adult controls was used for sequencing of TCRbeta CDR3 repertoires. To isolate peripheral blood mononuclear cells, diluted blood was subjected to density centrifugation over Hypaque 1077 or Ficoll-Paque. Genomic DNA was obtained from unsorted mononuclear cells using either Qiagen column purification or a centrifugation-based method.

The CDR3 runs 15 amino acids, cysteine and phenylalanine included. The DNA shown is the part of the CDR3 that was read: 36 bases, in frame from base 1. CDR1 and CDR2 are drawn from the germline V gene: MRHNA, SNTAGT. The V and J ends are trimmed by 2 bases and 1 base, leaving 6 bases between them. The data were taken from a study of T cell clonality in common variable immunodeficiency (dated by TCRdb to between 2015 and 2017). Summary of the overall study and its limitations: Despite equal DNA input, controls averaged around 80,000 unique sequences per sample versus about 31,547 in CVID samples. Fewer TCRbeta clones were shared among CVID subjects than among healthy controls (p < 0.0001). Fewer deletions and N-nucleotide insertions were reportedly observed in CVID TCRbeta sequences, and highly modified clones with 13 or more V deletions were reportedly absent from CVID TCRbeta sequences. Differences among patients in the CVID cohort limited the correlations between repertoire features and clinical complications. The authors noted that sequencing repertoires of T cell subpopulations would be needed to clarify what caused the increased clonality in CVID. Increased TCRbeta clonality was found in CVID subjects compared with healthy controls (t-test p = 0.018), with the increase being most characteristic of about a third of subjects.

CVID samples and control samples contributed equivalent amounts of genomic DNA as sequencing input. For every sample, a 60 bp segment covering the rearranged TCRbeta CDR3 region was amplified and then sequenced. The immunoSEQ assay, a bias-corrected multiplex PCR combined with high-throughput sequencing, was used for TCRbeta amplification. For the original study's pipeline: Every unique nucleotide sequence counted as a clone and was annotated with V, D and J genes, copy number and frequency. Sequences were labeled productive if in frame, and non-productive if out of frame or containing stop codons. Clonality was calculated from Shannon's entropy as previously described. The predicted amino acid sequences of productive clones were used to derive the mean CDR3 Kyte-Doolittle hydropathy. Hierarchical clustering of scaled V gene usage was performed with the R hclust function using Manhattan distance and complete linkage. Sharing of clones by CDR3 amino acid sequence was evaluated by resampling 12 repertoires per group over 100 rounds. The repertoires were searched for about 70 published EBV-specific TCRbeta sequences and nearly 250 published CMV-specific TCRbeta sequences. Two CVID samples that yielded fewer than 10,000 sequences were excluded from the analysis, so approximately 38 CVID repertoires were retained. As stored in TCRdb, this immuneACCESS dataset retains in-frame rearrangements with V and J assigned. A fraction of the clones does not appear; measured against another copy, unresolved V genes explain less than half of the discrepancy, and the remainder lacks a known reason. The V and J calls and clone size are taken from that table; D and trimming were inferred from the DNA. The sample features 15,000 to 20,000 clones, and none is a singleton. Approximately 2.5% of the sample lies in the top ten.

The source material was peripheral blood mononuclear cells. Recombination connected TRBV6-4 to TRBJ2-6; tentative D gene TRBD1, with 6 bases matching. This sequence was found in a human donor with common variable immunodeficiency. The sequenced part of the CDR3 DNA is TGTGCCAGCAGTGACACAGGGTCTGGGGCCAACGTC. Translated, it gives CASSDTGSGANV. The complete CDR3 reads CASSDTGSGANVLTF.